This TCR beta chain was obtained from a study of CXCR3-negative and CXCR3-positive naive CD8 T cells. Overall study results and limits: Hydrophobicity of TRB CDR3s was greater in CXCR3-positive naive cells than in CXCR3-negative naive cells.

It was by 5' RACE with UMI labels that the TRB cDNA libraries were prepared. From the 5' RACE reads, TCRdb lists one entry per CDR3 protein and no DNA. Across about 110,000 distinct CDR3 sequences, the top ten clones capture 0.38% of the sample. This CDR3 has 14 residues. As for this clonotype: Its antigen is undetermined.

What was sequenced was naive CXCR3+ CD8+ T cells from blood. Stated subset: CD45RO-CCR7+CD27+CD95- naive CD8+ T cells expressing CXCR3 (TNR3+). The chain uses TRBV12-3 or TRBV12-4 and TRBJ2-1; with no DNA, the TCRdb D assignment of TRBD1 cannot be verified. The TCR comes from a human donor in good health. Some clones in this sample may be carry-over from other donors' samples. This CDR3 reads CASTPPGVYNEQFF.